The 16 T cell receptor beta chains below all came from one sample that was sequenced in a study of T cell responses to AZD1222 COVID-19 vaccine. Produced via immunoSEQ multiplex PCR; TCRdb's table is partial and in-frame only. Among roughly 190,000 clones, approximately 91% were seen once, and the ten largest hold approximately 0.97%. This material consisted of peripheral blood, taken on day 0 of AZD1222 vaccination. These receptors came from an adult in good health.

J is TRBJ1-2 and V is TRBV18; TRBD1 might be the D (6 bases). The V end lost 3 bases, the J end lost 3 bases, and 8 bases lay between the germline ends. The CDR3 totals 13 residues. The germline CDR1 and CDR2 sequences are KGHSH and LQKENI. In DNA form, the CDR3 reads TGTGCCAGCTCACCGGGGGCTGACTATGGCTACACCTTC. Translating gives CASSPGADYGYTF.

This chain connects TRBV9 to TRBJ2-1; 7 bases line up with TRBD1. After removal of 4 bases from V and 3 bases from J, the junction contained 4 bases not matched to a gene. This CDR3 region has 14 residues. The germline V gene encodes CDR1 SGDLS and CDR2 YYNGEE. The CDR3 bases are TGTGCCAGCAGCTCCGGGACAGTCTACAATGAGCAGTTCTTC. It specifies CASSSGTVYNEQFF.

The rearrangement uses TRBV4-2 and TRBJ2-6; 11 nucleotides agree with TRBD2. Trimming at V came to 1 base and at J to 3 bases, leaving 5 bases not matched to a gene. Germline V gene sequence: CDR1 LGHNA, CDR2 YNFKEQ. The CDR3 has 18 amino acids. CDR3 bases: TGTGCCAGCAGCCAAGCTAGCGGGAGGCATGGTGGGGCCAACGTCCTGACTTTC. Its translation is CASSQASGRHGGANVLTF.

The CDR3: CASSPQRGQYNEQFF. In DNA form, the CDR3 reads TGTGCCAGCAGCCCACAGCGGGGCCAATACAATGAGCAGTTCTTC. This chain connects TRBV7-2 to TRBJ2-1, with 7 bases lining up with TRBD2. This CDR3 has 15 residues. V shed 5 bases, J shed 4 bases, and the junction held 8 bases outside the gene matches. In germline, CDR1 is SGHTA, CDR2 FQGNSA.

The chain recombines TRBV27 with TRBJ1-6; D is possibly TRBD1 (5 bases). The V end lost 6 bases, the J end lost 8 bases, and 14 bases lay between the germline ends. The germline CDR1 and CDR2 sequences are MNHEY and SMNVEV (reference sequence). This CDR3 spans 14 amino acids. This CDR3 is CASRRSLGDSPLHF. The CDR3 nucleotides read TGTGCCAGCAGACGAAGCCTGGGGGATTCACCCCTCCACTTT.

The chain joins TRBV15 to TRBJ1-2; TRBD1 aligns across 8 bases. The V gene's germline CDR1 is LNHNV and CDR2 YYDKDF (reference sequence). The CDR3 loop spans 14 amino acids. Unmatched junction bases numbered 7, after V lost 5 bases and J lost 5 bases. CDR3 nucleotides: TGTGCCACCAGCTGGTCCGGGACAGGATATGGCTACACCTTC. Translating it yields CATSWSGTGYGYTF.

The rearrangement uses TRBV7-3 and TRBJ2-3; D not resolved. This CDR3 contains 13 residues. Trimming pared 4 bases from V and 2 bases from J, leaving 7 bases between. CDR1 and CDR2 (germline): SGHTA, FQGTGA. CDR3 amino acids: CASSSGATDTQYF. The DNA for the CDR3 is TGTGCCAGCAGCTCAGGAGCCACAGATACGCAGTATTTT.

This chain links TRBV14 with TRBJ1-1, with D tentatively TRBD1 (5 bases). V dropped 0 bases and J dropped 5 bases, with 10 bases sitting between them. The germline V gene has CDR1 SGHDN and CDR2 FVKESK. This CDR3 comprises 14 residues. This CDR3 is CASSQEVGRTEAFF. CDR3 nucleotides: TGTGCCAGCAGCCAAGAGGTGGGGCGGACTGAAGCTTTCTTT.

V gene TRBV5-1 combines with J gene TRBJ1-1; 7 positions agree with TRBD1. Germline CDR1 SGHRS, CDR2 YFSETQ. V lost 2 bases to trimming and J lost 2 bases; unmatched junction nucleotides: 3. The CDR3 spans 14 residues. The DNA of the CDR3 is TGCGCCAGCAGCTTTACAGGGGATAACACTGAAGCTTTCTTT. Translation: CASSFTGDNTEAFF.

The chain uses TRBV28 and TRBJ2-7; no clear D gene. Trimming removed 1 base from V and 3 bases from J, with 10 bases in between. The CDR3 sequence is 14 residues long. Per germline, CDR1 MDHEN and CDR2 SYDVKM. The CDR3 nucleotides are TGTGCCAGCAGTTTATTAGGGCAGCTCTACGAGCAGTACTTC. This encodes CASSLLGQLYEQYF.

This CDR3 reads CATKGLDRPSRGNQPQHF. The CDR3 DNA is TGTGCCACGAAGGGGCTAGACAGGCCCTCCAGGGGCAATCAGCCCCAGCATTTT. The chain recombines TRBV19 with TRBJ1-5, with D possibly being TRBD1 (6 bases). From germline, CDR1 is LNHDA and CDR2 SQIVND (reference sequence). With 10 bases removed from V and 2 bases from J, the gap between germline ends came to 27 bases. The length of the CDR3 is 18 residues.

The chain links TRBV9 to TRBJ1-2; D call uncertain. The CDR3 extends over 13 amino acids. CDR1 is SGDLS and CDR2 is YYNGEE in the germline V gene. V was pared by 3 bases and J by 4 bases, with 10 bases between. CDR3 protein: CASSGDGLYGYTF. The CDR3 bases are TGTGCCAGCAGCGGAGACGGCCTCTATGGCTACACCTTC.

V usage is TRBV7-2 and J usage is TRBJ2-3; the match to TRBD2 covers 11 bases. Trimming cost V 3 bases and J 6 bases; bases outside gene matches: 11. The CDR3 spans 17 residues. From germline, CDR1 is SGHTA and CDR2 FQGNSA. The CDR3 nucleotides read TGTGCCAGCAGCTTTATTAGCGGGAGGGTTGCAGCGGATACGCAGTATTTT. It encodes CASSFISGRVAADTQYF.

The chain has TRBV20-1 and TRBJ2-1; 9 nucleotides align to TRBD1. The CDR3 length is 13 residues. CDR1 and CDR2 (germline): DFQATT, SNEGSKA (reference sequence). V lost 3 bases, J lost 6 bases, and 3 bases stayed unmatched. CDR3 loop: CSASYRGLNEQFF. DNA of the CDR3: TGCAGTGCTAGTTACAGGGGGCTCAATGAGCAGTTCTTC.

V usage is TRBV7-9 and J usage is TRBJ2-3; a possible D gene is TRBD2 (5 bases). Trimming took off 2 bases at V and 0 bases at J, with 12 bases between the two ends. Germline CDR1 reads SEHNR; CDR2 reads FQNEAQ (reference sequence). The CDR3 contains 16 residues. This chain's CDR3 is CASSLPRGDSTDTQYF. In DNA, the CDR3 is TGTGCCAGCAGCTTACCCCGGGGTGATAGCACAGATACGCAGTATTTT.

The chain links TRBV6-5 to TRBJ1-2, with TRBD1 as a possible D gene (6 bases). CDR1 and CDR2 (germline): MNHEY, SVGAGI. Trimming left V 6 bases short and J 2 bases short, with 13 bases between. CDR3 size: 14 residues. Here the CDR3 reads CASRGPGQNYGYTF. The CDR3 region has the DNA TGTGCCAGCAGGGGACCGGGACAAAACTATGGCTACACCTTC.